Listed here are 18 T cell receptor beta chains from one sample, sequenced in a study of shared clonotypes between healthy human individuals. Data came from immunoSEQ multiplex PCR; TCRdb stores just in-frame clones and leaves some out. In the table there are around 2.1 million clones, 95% of which are singletons. What was sequenced was naive CD4+ T cells sorted from blood. Described subset: CD45RA+ positively selected. These receptors all come from a man younger than 35 in good health.

The rearrangement uses TRBV7-2 and TRBJ2-7; 10 bases fit TRBD1. Germline values: CDR1 SGHTA, CDR2 FQGNSA. V lost 1 base to trimming and J lost 3 bases; unmatched junction nucleotides: 9. The CDR3 has 17 residues. CDR3 DNA: TGTGCCAGCAGCTTAGATGGATGGGGGACAGGGGTCTACGAGCAGTACTTC. Its translation is CASSLDGWGTGVYEQYF.

The rearrangement links TRBV28 to TRBJ1-2; D perhaps matches TRBD1 (5 bases). Looked up from germline, CDR1 is MDHEN and CDR2 is SYDVKM. This CDR3 region has 17 residues. Trimming left V 3 bases short and J 6 bases short, with 23 bases between. CDR3 protein: CASSLVLGRENTDGYTF. CDR3 DNA: TGTGCCAGCAGTTTGGTCTTGGGCAGGGAGAATACGGATGGCTACACCTTC.

This chain links TRBV7-2 with TRBJ2-1; 7 nucleotides agree with TRBD1. Per germline, CDR1 SGHTA and CDR2 FQGNSA. V lost 6 bases to trimming and J lost 9 bases; unmatched junction nucleotides: 14. The CDR3 has 15 amino acids. The CDR3 here is CASRRQGQPNLEQFF. CDR3 in DNA: TGTGCCAGCAGAAGACAGGGACAACCTAACCTTGAGCAGTTCTTC.

This sequence joins TRBV28 and TRBJ2-5; either TRBD1 or TRBD2 may supply D (5 bases each). CDR3 length equals 13 residues. Trimming pared 6 bases from V and 5 bases from J, leaving 13 bases between. Germline CDR1 and CDR2: MDHEN and SYDVKM. The CDR3 loop reads CASSPAWGETQYF. The CDR3 DNA reads TGTGCCAGCAGCCCCGCATGGGGGGAGACCCAGTACTTC.

V and J are TRBV5-5 and TRBJ1-5, with 7 nucleotides matching TRBD1. Germline loops: CDR1 SGHKS, CDR2 YYEKEE (reference sequence). With V trimmed by 4 bases and J by 7 bases, 14 bases remained unmatched. The CDR3 contains 16 residues. CDR3 in amino acids: CASSPGPDRAGQPQHF. The CDR3, as DNA: TGTGCCAGCAGCCCGGGGCCTGACAGGGCGGGACAGCCCCAGCATTTT.

This rearrangement joins TRBV18 to TRBJ2-5; TRBD1 aligns across 10 bases. The CDR3 spans 14 residues. The germline gives CDR1 KGHSH, CDR2 LQKENI. J was trimmed by 5 bases and V by 5 bases; bases with no gene match: 5. CDR3 protein: CASSSTGGTETQYF. CDR3 coding DNA: TGTGCCAGCTCATCGACAGGGGGCACGGAGACCCAGTACTTC.

The chain couples TRBV18 to TRBJ1-5, with no clear D. The CDR3 length is 15 residues. Germline CDR1 KGHSH, CDR2 LQKENI. Trimming stripped 3 bases from V and 7 bases from J, with 16 bases between. The CDR3 here is CASSPNPGVGQPQHF. CDR3 DNA: TGTGCCAGCTCACCGAACCCCGGGGTCGGACAGCCCCAGCATTTT.

This chain links TRBV9 with TRBJ1-5; D gene uncertain. Trimming removed 2 bases at V and 4 bases at J, with 10 bases between. Germline V lookup: CDR1 SGDLS, CDR2 YYNGEE. The CDR3 sequence is 14 residues long. CDR3 in DNA: TGTGCCAGCAGCGTCATCGGTCGTAATCAGCCCCAGCATTTT. As protein: CASSVIGRNQPQHF. The full variable domain, rest sourced from reference TRBV9 and TRBJ1-5, is DSGVTQTPKHLITATGQRVTLRCSPRSGDLSVYWYQQSLDQGLQFLIQYYNGEERAKGNILERFSAQQFPDLHSELNLSSLELGDSALYFCASSVIGRNQPQHFGDGTRLSIL.

This chain joins TRBV7-9 and TRBJ2-7; D possibly corresponds to TRBD2 (5 bases). Germline V gene lookup returns CDR1 SEHNR and CDR2 FQNEAQ (reference sequence). V lost 4 bases, J lost 7 bases, and 17 bases lay in between. The CDR3 contains 14 residues. CDR3 region: CASSYDLDSGEQYF. The CDR3 DNA is TGTGCCAGCAGCTACGACCTTGACTCGGGGGAGCAGTACTTC.

J is TRBJ2-5 and V is TRBV30; 9 nucleotides match TRBD1. The CDR3 covers 14 residues. Germline trimming cut 3 bases from V and 7 bases from J; bases unmatched to any gene: 9. Germline CDR1 and CDR2: GTSNPN and SVGIG (reference sequence). The CDR3 DNA is TGTGCCTGGAGCCCGACAGGGGGGGTGGGGACCCAGTACTTC. It translates to CAWSPTGGVGTQYF.

The chain joins TRBV7-2 to TRBJ2-1, with 12 bases matching TRBD2. Germline CDR1 reads SGHTA; CDR2 reads FQGNSA. V was pared by 3 bases and J by 5 bases, with 5 bases of the junction left unmatched. There are 16 residues in the CDR3. CDR3 sequence: CASSLASGGAHNEQFF. CDR3 bases: TGTGCCAGCAGCTTGGCTAGCGGGGGGGCCCACAATGAGCAGTTCTTC.

V gene TRBV5-1 combines with J gene TRBJ2-1; 12 bases line up with TRBD2. V was pared by 6 bases and J by 9 bases, with 7 bases of the junction left unmatched. This CDR3 has 14 amino acids. In germline, CDR1 is SGHRS, CDR2 YFSETQ. CDR3 bases: TGCGCCAGCAACCTAGCGGGAGGGCCCGGTGAGCAGTTCTTC. It codes for CASNLAGGPGEQFF.

The rearrangement links TRBV6-5 to TRBJ2-7; D is unresolved. The CDR3 totals 13 residues. Trimming cost V 6 bases and J 4 bases, with 13 bases left between them. Germline-derived CDR1 and CDR2 are MNHEY and SVGAGI. The CDR3 DNA is TGTGCCAGCAGCTCCCCCGGAAGGTACGAGCAGTACTTC. Translating gives CASSSPGRYEQYF.

The chain joins TRBV2 to TRBJ2-7; D is unresolved. Germline V gene sequence: CDR1 SNHLY, CDR2 FYNNEI. The CDR3 runs to 15 residues. The germline V and J ends were trimmed by 6 bases and 3 bases, with 18 bases remaining between them. The CDR3 coding sequence is TGTGCCAGCAGAGAACGGCCCATTCCGCTCTACGAGCAGTACTTC. This gives the protein CASRERPIPLYEQYF.

The chain recombines TRBV9 with TRBJ1-2; a weak D match, TRBD1 (6 bases). CDR1 and CDR2 from the germline V gene are SGDLS and YYNGEE. This CDR3 contains 14 residues. V was shortened by 4 bases and J by 4 bases, with 14 bases between the two germline ends. In nucleotides, the CDR3 is TGTGCCAGCAGCTTGACAGGCAGCCCCTATGGCTACACCTTC. This sequence encodes CASSLTGSPYGYTF.

On this clone itself: This sample also contains other DNA sequences that code for the same CDR3. This chain links TRBV6-6 with TRBJ1-5; TRBD1 might be the D (5 bases). Germline V gene sequence: CDR1 MNHNY, CDR2 SVGAGI (reference sequence). The V end lost 5 bases, the J end lost 2 bases, and 10 bases lay between the germline ends. The CDR3 runs 14 residues. CDR3 loop: CASSPTGGNQPQHF. CDR3 coding DNA: TGTGCCAGCAGTCCAACGGGGGGCAATCAGCCCCAGCATTTT.

The sample holds one count of this clone. The chain has TRBV7-2 and TRBJ1-5, with D possibly TRBD1 on 6 matching bases. This CDR3 is 13 amino acids long. V gave up 5 bases and J gave up 9 bases, with 14 bases separating them. Germline V gene lookup returns CDR1 SGHTA and CDR2 FQGNSA. The CDR3 sequence: CASSPGQNPPQHF. CDR3 nucleotide sequence: TGTGCCAGCAGCCCCGGACAGAACCCGCCCCAGCATTTT.

DNA of the CDR3: TGTGCCAGCAGTGAAGGGCATAACACTGAAGCTTTCTTT. Encoded protein: CASSEGHNTEAFF. This chain connects TRBV6-1 to TRBJ1-1; D call uncertain. CDR1 MNHNS and CDR2 SASEGT come from the germline V gene. This CDR3 has 13 residues. V was cut by 1 base and J by 2 bases, with 5 bases left in between.